The entry below gives a single TCR beta chain sequence along with its context. The source of the sample is a study of blood T cell repertoires in COVID-19. Study summary: Sample material is recorded as cDNA or gDNA derived from T cells, B-cell-depleted T cells, or PBMCs.

In the original processing: Estimates of nucleated cell counts were drawn from the amplification of reference gene primers. Data came from immunoSEQ multiplex PCR; TCRdb stores just in-frame clones and leaves some out. Clone size and V and J calls were adopted from that table, with D and trimming inferred from the DNA. The sample shows about 120,000 clones, roughly 89% of them seen only once. CDR1 and CDR2 (germline): MNHEY, SMNVEV (reference sequence). CDR3 length equals 12 residues. V was clipped by 5 bases and J by 8 bases, with 12 bases between them. The specimen sequenced was peripheral blood. The chain employs TRBV27 and TRBJ1-2, with D tentatively TRBD1 (5 bases). The origin of this receptor is a woman in her fifties or sixties with acute or convalescent COVID-19. CDR3 sequence: CASSDRTTGYTF. CDR3 nucleotides: TGTGCCAGCAGTGACCGGACAACCGGCTACACCTTC.